The 3 T cell receptor beta chains below were found in one sample sequenced in a study of early T cells in non-severe SARS-CoV-2 infection. TCRdb reprocessed the 5' RACE reads via MiXCR and lists one record per CDR3 protein. The sample consists of 55,000 to 85,000 distinct CDR3 sequences, around 15% of them appearing once. Material: whole blood. Every receptor here comes from an adult who was a healthcare worker with PCR-confirmed SARS-CoV-2 infection or an uninfected control (not recorded which).

The gene calls are TRBV12-3 or TRBV12-4 and TRBJ1-2, with 7 bases aligning to TRBD1. There are 17 residues in the CDR3. V was pared by 2 bases and J by 8 bases, with 17 bases of the junction left unmatched. DNA for the CDR3: TGTGCCAGCAGTTTAATTTTCGGGCGGACAGGAGGGATGGGCTACACCTTC. Protein: CASSLIFGRTGGMGYTF.

This clonotype was counted only a few times. The chain is built from TRBV20-1 and TRBJ1-2, with D unresolved. V was cut by 5 bases and J by 6 bases, with 10 bases left in between. In germline, CDR1 is DFQATT, CDR2 SNEGSKA (reference sequence). The CDR3 contains 11 residues. The CDR3 coding sequence is TGCAGTGCTTGGCCGTCTGATGGCTACACCTTC. Its protein is CSAWPSDGYTF.

This chain links TRBV29-1 with TRBJ1-1, with no clear D. Trimming pared 6 bases from V and 5 bases from J, leaving 13 bases between. Germline V gene sequence: CDR1 SQVTM, CDR2 ANQGSEA. This CDR3 region has 12 residues. CDR3 DNA sequence: TGCAGCGTGGCCTATATAGGGACTGAAGCTTTCTTT. Amino acids: CSVAYIGTEAFF.